The 5 T cell receptor beta chains presented below share a single source sample, sequenced in a study of cytomegalovirus exposure and HLA in healthy donors. This table comes from immunoSEQ multiplex PCR, and its TCRdb copy is limited to in-frame clones, with some not included. This sample has about 54,000 clones, with approximately 90% found just once. Sequencing input: PBMCs. The source of these receptors is a woman between 18 and 30 years old in good health and CMV-seropositive.

The chain uses TRBV7-2 and TRBJ1-1; D is unresolved. The ends were cut back, 1 base at V and 8 bases at J, with 11 bases in the middle. The CDR3 totals 13 residues. Germline assignment: CDR1 SGHTA and CDR2 FQGNSA. This chain's CDR3 is CASSLEISREAFF. CDR3 nucleotide sequence: TGTGCCAGCAGCTTAGAAATATCCAGGGAAGCTTTCTTT.

The genes are TRBV5-4 and TRBJ2-3, with a possible D match to TRBD2 (6 bases). The CDR3 runs to 16 residues. Deletions cut 0 bases from V and 0 bases from J, with 11 bases between. Germline lookup yields CDR1 SGHNT and CDR2 YYREEE (reference sequence). CDR3 nucleotide sequence: TGTGCCAGCAGCTTGGAGGGACTTCCAAGCACAGATACGCAGTATTTT. It encodes CASSLEGLPSTDTQYF.

The gene calls are TRBV15 and TRBJ1-2, with 8 bases fitting TRBD1. In germline, CDR1 is LNHNV, CDR2 YYDKDF (reference sequence). The V and J ends lost 1 base and 5 bases, in that order; junction bases with no gene match: 6. The length of the CDR3 is 15 residues. The DNA for the CDR3 is TGTGCCACCAGCAGAGGTGACAGGGGTGTATATGGCTACACCTTC. It codes for CATSRGDRGVYGYTF. Full variable domain (missing parts from reference TRBV15 and TRBJ1-2): DAMVIQNPRYQVTQFGKPVTLSCSQTLNHNVMYWYQQKSSQAPKLLFHYYDKDFNNEADTPDNFQSRRPNTSFCFLDIRSPGLGDTAMYLCATSRGDRGVYGYTFGSGTRLTVV.

V gene TRBV9 combines with J gene TRBJ1-2; D is perhaps TRBD1 (6 bases). Trimming shortened V by 2 bases and J by 3 bases, and 20 bases separated the two germline ends. The CDR3 spans 17 residues. CDR1 and CDR2 from the germline V gene are SGDLS and YYNGEE. In DNA, the CDR3 is TGTGCCAGCAGCGTGGGGGGGCGAGAGACAGAGTACTATGGCTACACCTTC. This codes for CASSVGGRETEYYGYTF.

In its sample, this clone was seen once. The rearrangement uses TRBV6-1 and TRBJ2-7; perhaps TRBD1 as D (6 bases). CDR1 and CDR2 (germline): MNHNS, SASEGT. The V end lost 5 bases, the J end lost 6 bases, and 8 bases lay between the germline ends. The CDR3 spans 11 residues. As DNA, the CDR3 is TGTGCCAGCAGTCAGGGGACCGAGCAGTACTTC. As protein: CASSQGTEQYF.